One sample yielded the 18 T cell receptor beta chains listed below, sequenced in a study of identical twins. TCRdb re-called the 5' RACE reads with MiXCR, one entry per CDR3 protein. The sample includes under 400,000 distinct CDR3 sequences, 9% seen only once; the top ten take 8% to 10%. The sequencing input was naive T cells sorted from blood. The origin of the receptors is a woman aged 50 to 65 in good health.

V and J are TRBV18 and TRBJ1-4; the D is unclear. The CDR3 has 13 residues. Germline loops: CDR1 KGHSH, CDR2 LQKENI. Trimming took off 2 bases at V and 4 bases at J, with 5 bases between the two ends. The CDR3 bases are TGTGCCAGCTCACCAGGATTTAATGAAAAACTGTTTTTT. Translated, it gives CASSPGFNEKLFF.

This clonotype was recorded at least ten times. This chain uses TRBV24-1 with TRBJ1-5; the D is unclear. The V end lost 6 bases, the J end lost 4 bases, and 9 bases lay between the germline ends. This CDR3 spans 13 amino acids. Germline V gene sequence: CDR1 KGHDR, CDR2 SFDVKD. CDR3 sequence: CATSRSQNQPQHF. CDR3 DNA sequence: TGTGCCACCAGTCGGTCGCAGAATCAGCCCCAGCATTTT.

This clonotype was seen ten or more times. The gene calls are TRBV5-1 and TRBJ1-2, with D uncertain. Trimming left V 5 bases short and J 0 bases short, with 11 bases between. Germline V CDR1 and CDR2: SGHRS, YFSETQ. The CDR3 spans 14 residues. The CDR3 nucleotides are TGCGCCAGCAGGGGCAGCCCCTCTAACTATGGCTACACCTTC. Its translation: CASRGSPSNYGYTF. Together with reference TRBV5-1 and TRBJ1-2, the CDR3 gives the full variable domain: KAGVTQTPRYLIKTRGQQVTLSCSPISGHRSVSWYQQTPGQGLQFLFEYFSETQRNKGNFPGRFSGRQFSNSRSEMNVSTLELGDSALYLCASRGSPSNYGYTFGSGTRLTVV.

This clonotype was counted at least ten times. The chain combines TRBV12-3 or TRBV12-4 with TRBJ1-5; perhaps TRBD1 as D (5 bases). Deletions cut 3 bases from V and 6 bases from J, with 12 bases between. This CDR3 spans 14 amino acids. The DNA of the CDR3 is TGTGCCAGCAGTTTTACGGGGGTTGTTCAGCCCCAGCATTTT. It specifies CASSFTGVVQPQHF.

This clonotype occurred many times. The chain joins TRBV6-6 to TRBJ1-4, with 9 bases that match TRBD1. Germline V CDR1 and CDR2: MNHNY, SVGAGI (reference sequence). J lost 3 bases, V lost 6 bases, and 8 bases had no gene match. CDR3 length: 16 amino acids. CDR3 nucleotides: TGTGCCAGCAGCTCCGGGACAGGGAATGCTAATGAAAAACTGTTTTTT. Protein sequence: CASSSGTGNANEKLFF.

The V gene is TRBV29-1, the J gene TRBJ2-7, with unresolved D. The CDR3 length is 11 residues. V was clipped by 8 bases and J by 7 bases, with 15 bases between them. The germline gives CDR1 SQVTM, CDR2 ANQGSEA. CDR3 sequence reads: CSPVGFREQYF. CDR3 sequence (DNA): TGCAGCCCAGTGGGTTTCCGGGAGCAGTACTTC.

This clonotype occurred a few times. The rearrangement links TRBV3-1 to TRBJ1-1, with D possibly being TRBD1 (5 bases). In germline, CDR1 is LGHDT, CDR2 YNNKEL (reference sequence). V was clipped by 1 base and J by 1 base, with 10 bases between them. The CDR3 is 15 residues long. This CDR3 is CASSQGGVRNTEAFF. The CDR3 coding sequence is TGTGCCAGCAGCCAAGGGGGCGTCAGGAACACTGAAGCTTTCTTT.

The rearrangement links TRBV5-1 to TRBJ1-1; D gene uncertain. Germline V gene sequence: CDR1 SGHRS, CDR2 YFSETQ. The CDR3 spans 12 residues. Trimming cost V 4 bases and J 1 base, with 5 bases left between them. The CDR3 sequence is CASSRKNTEAFF. For the CDR3, the DNA is TGCGCCAGCAGCCGAAAGAACACTGAAGCTTTCTTT. Based on the CDR3 plus reference TRBV5-1 and TRBJ1-1, the full variable domain is KAGVTQTPRYLIKTRGQQVTLSCSPISGHRSVSWYQQTPGQGLQFLFEYFSETQRNKGNFPGRFSGRQFSNSRSEMNVSTLELGDSALYLCASSRKNTEAFFGQGTRLTVV.

This clonotype was picked up one time. The V gene is TRBV20-1, the J gene TRBJ2-1, with 14 bases identical to TRBD2. V gave up 2 bases and J gave up 2 bases; unmatched junction bases: 8. Germline CDR1 is DFQATT and CDR2 is SNEGSKA (reference sequence). CDR3 size: 18 residues. CDR3 in amino acids: CSARRTSGRSKAYNEQFF. CDR3 in DNA: TGCAGTGCTAGACGGACTAGCGGGAGGTCCAAGGCCTACAATGAGCAGTTCTTC.

This clonotype turned up a few times. This chain uses TRBV11-2 with TRBJ2-3; D is uncertain. Trimming left V 6 bases short and J 1 base short, with 11 bases between. The CDR3 runs 14 residues. Germline V gene data show CDR1 as SGHAT and CDR2 as FQNNGV. The CDR3 sequence: CASRPFVGTDTQYF. Here the CDR3 DNA reads TGTGCCAGCAGACCTTTCGTGGGCACAGATACGCAGTATTTT. The variable domain in full, completed from reference TRBV11-2 and TRBJ2-3, reads EAGVAQSPRYKIIEKRQSVAFWCNPISGHATLYWYQQILGQGPKLLIQFQNNGVVDDSQLPKDRFSAERLKGVDSTLKIQPAKLEDSAVYLCASRPFVGTDTQYFGPGTRLTVL.

V and J are TRBV20-1 and TRBJ2-3, with 8 positions matching TRBD2. The CDR3 runs to 16 residues. Losses at the gene ends were 5 bases for V and 4 bases for J; bases not matched to a gene: 14. Germline V lookup: CDR1 DFQATT, CDR2 SNEGSKA (reference sequence). In nucleotides, the CDR3 is TGCAGTGCTGCCGTCGTGAGCGGGAGTATTGCAGATACGCAGTATTTT. It yields the protein CSAAVVSGSIADTQYF.

This clonotype was found a few times. CDR3 in DNA: TGTGCCAGCCAAGGGGTCTTGGGCGAGCAGTACTTC. Amino acids: CASQGVLGEQYF. This rearrangement joins TRBV12-3 or TRBV12-4 to TRBJ2-7; D is possibly TRBD1 (5 bases). The CDR3 has 12 amino acids. V was cut by 8 bases and J by 6 bases, with 14 bases left in between.

This clonotype occurred a few times. This chain uses TRBV9 with TRBJ2-2; TRBD2 matches at 11 bases. Trimming cost V 3 bases and J 15 bases; bases outside gene matches: 7. Germline assignment: CDR1 SGDLS and CDR2 YYNGEE. The CDR3 covers 13 residues. The CDR3 here is CASSETGTSGMFF. The CDR3 nucleotides are TGTGCCAGCAGCGAGACAGGGACTAGCGGCATGTTTTTT.

Ten or more counts support this clonotype. The gene calls are TRBV12-5 and TRBJ1-1; D is possibly TRBD1 (6 bases). V dropped 2 bases and J dropped 11 bases, with 18 bases sitting between them. CDR3 size: 14 residues. Germline CDR1 and CDR2: LGHNT and FRNRAP. DNA for the CDR3: TGTGCTAGTGGTTTGAAACAGGGAGGCTTTGGGGCTTTCTTT. This translates into CASGLKQGGFGAFF.

This clonotype was seen a handful of times. V gene TRBV5-1 combines with J gene TRBJ2-1; 14 nucleotides align to TRBD2. The J segment lost 5 bases and the V segment lost 5 bases, leaving 3 bases of the junction unmatched. The CDR3 runs 15 residues. Germline loops: CDR1 SGHRS, CDR2 YFSETQ. The CDR3 DNA follows: TGCGCCAGCAGAGGGGGACTAGCGGGGGACAATGAGCAGTTCTTC. Its translation: CASRGGLAGDNEQFF.

A few counts support this clonotype. The chain recombines TRBV7-8 with TRBJ2-7; TRBD2 aligns across 7 bases. The CDR3 is 15 amino acids. CDR1 is SGHVS, CDR2 FQNEAQ, per germline. Trimming at V came to 3 bases and at J to 2 bases, leaving 7 bases not matched to a gene. The CDR3 is CASSFRAGRAYEQYV. The CDR3 coding sequence is TGTGCCAGCAGCTTTAGAGCGGGACGAGCCTACGAGCAGTACGTC.

This clonotype was seen only a few times. The V gene is TRBV5-5, the J gene TRBJ2-5; 7 bases match TRBD1. Germline CDR1 and CDR2: SGHKS and YYEKEE (reference sequence). V gave up 4 bases and J gave up 4 bases; unmatched junction bases: 4. CDR3 length: 13 amino acids. CDR3 nucleotide sequence: TGTGCCAGCAGCGAGACAGGGTCAGAGACCCAGTACTTC. Residues: CASSETGSETQYF.

The rearrangement joins TRBV27 to TRBJ2-3; D is unresolved. Trimming stripped 4 bases from V and 1 base from J, with 12 bases between. CDR3 length: 15 residues. CDR1 MNHEY and CDR2 SMNVEV come from the germline V gene (reference sequence). In DNA, the CDR3 is TGTGCCAGCAGTTCCCCCAAGGACGGCACAGATACGCAGTATTTT. It is translated as CASSSPKDGTDTQYF.